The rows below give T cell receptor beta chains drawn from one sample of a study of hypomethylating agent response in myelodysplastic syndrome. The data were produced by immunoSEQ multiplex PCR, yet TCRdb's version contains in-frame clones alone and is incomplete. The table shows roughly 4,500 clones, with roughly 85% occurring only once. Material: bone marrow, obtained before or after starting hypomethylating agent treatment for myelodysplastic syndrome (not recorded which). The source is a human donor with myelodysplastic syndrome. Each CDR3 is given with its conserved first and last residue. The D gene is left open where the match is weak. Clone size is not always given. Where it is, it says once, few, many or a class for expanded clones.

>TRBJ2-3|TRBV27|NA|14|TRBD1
CASSLGQSTDTQYF
TGTGCCAGCAGTCTGGGACAGAGCACAGATACGCAGTATTTT
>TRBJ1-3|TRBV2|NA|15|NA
CASGSGTASGNTIYF
TGTGCCAGCGGATCCGGGACCGCCTCTGGAAACACCATATATTTT
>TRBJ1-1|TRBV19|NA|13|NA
CASSDRRNTEAFF
TGTGCCAGTAGTGACAGGAGGAACACTGAAGCTTTCTTT
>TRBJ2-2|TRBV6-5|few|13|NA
CASRRAGTGELFF
TGTGCCAGCAGGAGGGCGGGCACCGGGGAGCTGTTTTTT
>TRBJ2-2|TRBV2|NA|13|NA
CATQEANTGELFF
TGTGCCACTCAGGAGGCCAACACCGGGGAGCTGTTTTTT
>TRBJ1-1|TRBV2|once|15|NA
CASSLPGGPNTEAFF
TGTGCCAGCAGCCTACCGGGGGGACCGAACACTGAAGCTTTCTTT
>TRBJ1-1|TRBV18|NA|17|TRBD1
CASSPFQGGDLNTEAFF
TGTGCCAGCTCACCGTTCCAGGGGGGCGACCTGAACACTGAAGCTTTCTTT
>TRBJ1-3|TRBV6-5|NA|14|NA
CASSFQSSGNTIYF
TGTGCCAGCAGTTTTCAGAGCTCTGGAAACACCATATATTTT
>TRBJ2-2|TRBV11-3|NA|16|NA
CASSFPGGWNTGELFF
TGTGCCAGCAGCTTTCCCGGGGGATGGAACACCGGGGAGCTGTTTTTT
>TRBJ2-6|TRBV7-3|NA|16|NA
CASSSAGSSGANVLTF
TGTGCCAGCAGCTCGGCGGGGAGCTCTGGGGCCAACGTCCTGACTTTC
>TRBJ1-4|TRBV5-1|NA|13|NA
CASNRGVGEKLFF
TGCGCCAGCAATCGCGGGGTCGGGGAAAAACTGTTTTTT
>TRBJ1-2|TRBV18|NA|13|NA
CASSLQGKYGYTF
TGTGCCAGCTCACTACAGGGCAAGTATGGCTACACCTTC
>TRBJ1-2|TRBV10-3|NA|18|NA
CAISEFEFSRGRMDGYTF
TGTGCCATCAGTGAGTTCGAATTCTCGCGGGGGCGGATGGATGGCTACACCTTC
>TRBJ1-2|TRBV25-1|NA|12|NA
CASSIGVDGYTF
TGTGCCAGCAGTATAGGGGTCGATGGCTACACCTTC
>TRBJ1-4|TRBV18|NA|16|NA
CASSKDQLTTNEKLFF
TGTGCCAGCTCAAAAGATCAACTTACAACTAATGAAAAACTGTTTTTT
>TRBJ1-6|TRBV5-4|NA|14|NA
CASSSDGSGSPLHF
TGTGCCAGCAGCTCGGACGGTTCGGGTTCACCCCTCCACTTT
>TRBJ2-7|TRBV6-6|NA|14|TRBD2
CASSYMGGSSEQYF
TGTGCCAGCAGTTACATGGGGGGGTCTTCCGAGCAGTACTTC
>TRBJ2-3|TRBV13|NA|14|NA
CASSSSFGYDTQYF
TGTGCCAGCAGCTCAAGTTTCGGGTACGATACGCAGTATTTT
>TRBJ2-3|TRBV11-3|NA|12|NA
CASSFSTDTQYF
TGTGCCAGCAGCTTTAGCACAGATACGCAGTATTTT
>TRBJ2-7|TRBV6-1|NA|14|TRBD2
CASSALAGVSEQYF
TGTGCCAGCAGCGCCCTAGCGGGAGTATCCGAGCAGTACTTC
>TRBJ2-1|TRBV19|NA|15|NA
CASSISSTAYNEQFF
TGTGCCAGTAGTATAAGCAGCACGGCCTACAATGAGCAGTTCTTC
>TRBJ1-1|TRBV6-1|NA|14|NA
CASSETGANTEAFF
TGTGCCAGCAGTGAGACAGGAGCGAACACTGAAGCTTTCTTT
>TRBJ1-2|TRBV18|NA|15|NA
CASSPPGGPNYGYTF
TGTGCCAGCTCACCACCGGGGGGGCCAAACTATGGCTACACCTTC
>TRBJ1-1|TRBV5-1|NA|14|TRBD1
CASGQGAGGTEAFF
TGCGCCAGCGGACAGGGGGCCGGGGGCACTGAAGCTTTCTTT
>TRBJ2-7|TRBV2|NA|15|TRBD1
CASNPRTGAYYEQYF
TGTGCCAGCAACCCTAGGACAGGGGCTTATTACGAGCAGTACTTC
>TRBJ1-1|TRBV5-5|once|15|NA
CASSLWGGANTEAFF
TGTGCCAGCAGCTTGTGGGGGGGCGCGAACACTGAAGCTTTCTTT
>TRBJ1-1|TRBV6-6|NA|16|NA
CASSSTPRHMNTEAFF
TGTGCCAGCAGTTCGACACCTAGGCACATGAACACTGAAGCTTTCTTT
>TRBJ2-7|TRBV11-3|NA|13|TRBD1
CASSAGGFNEQYF
TGTGCCAGCAGCGCAGGGGGCTTCAACGAGCAGTACTTC
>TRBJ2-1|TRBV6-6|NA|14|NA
CASSYNGAYNEQFF
TGTGCCAGCAGTTACAACGGAGCGTACAATGAGCAGTTCTTC
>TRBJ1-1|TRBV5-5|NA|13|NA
CASSLLDNTEAFF
TGTGCCAGCAGCTTGCTGGACAACACTGAAGCTTTCTTT
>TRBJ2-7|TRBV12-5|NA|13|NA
CASGYGGIDEQYF
TGTGCTAGTGGTTACGGCGGGATCGACGAGCAGTACTTC
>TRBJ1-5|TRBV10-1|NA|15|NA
CASSERLWSNQPQHF
TGCGCCAGCAGTGAGCGATTGTGGAGCAATCAGCCCCAGCATTTT
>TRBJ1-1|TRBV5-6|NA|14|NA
CASSLGLRNTEAFF
TGTGCCAGCAGCCTGGGACTCAGGAACACTGAAGCTTTCTTT
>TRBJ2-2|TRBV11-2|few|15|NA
CASSFSRFRTGELFF
TGTGCCAGCAGCTTTTCCCGGTTCCGCACCGGGGAGCTGTTTTTT
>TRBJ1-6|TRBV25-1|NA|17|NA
CASSEISTARSDSPLHF
TGTGCCAGCAGTGAAATTAGTACGGCCAGGTCGGATTCACCCCTCCACTTT
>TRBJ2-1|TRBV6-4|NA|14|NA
CASSDPGGADEQFF
TGTGCCAGCAGTGACCCCGGTGGGGCTGATGAGCAGTTCTTC
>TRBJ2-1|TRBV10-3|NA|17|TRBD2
CAISDGHLAGGDNEQFF
TGTGCCATCAGTGACGGGCATCTAGCGGGAGGGGACAATGAGCAGTTCTTC
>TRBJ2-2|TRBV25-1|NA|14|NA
CASSELSRSGELFF
TGTGCCAGCAGTGAATTGTCGCGGAGCGGGGAGCTGTTTTTT
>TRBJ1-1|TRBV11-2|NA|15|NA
CASSSGIALDTEAFF
TGTGCCAGCAGCTCAGGGATTGCTCTGGACACTGAAGCTTTCTTT
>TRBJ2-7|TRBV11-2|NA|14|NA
CASSLRALSYEQYF
TGTGCCAGCAGCCTCCGGGCCCTCTCCTACGAGCAGTACTTC
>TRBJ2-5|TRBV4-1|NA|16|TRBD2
CASSQDLMGGLETQYF
TGCGCCAGCAGCCAAGATTTAATGGGGGGGTTGGAGACCCAGTACTTC
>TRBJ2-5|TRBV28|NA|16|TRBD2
CASSEPVAGGEETQYF
TGTGCCAGCAGTGAACCCGTAGCGGGAGGGGAAGAGACCCAGTACTTC
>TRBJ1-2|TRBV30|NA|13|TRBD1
CAWSGAGGYGYTF
TGTGCCTGGAGTGGGGCAGGGGGTTATGGCTACACCTTC
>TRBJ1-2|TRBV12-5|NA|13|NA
CASGHSSNYGYTF
TGTGCTAGTGGGCACAGCTCTAACTATGGCTACACCTTC
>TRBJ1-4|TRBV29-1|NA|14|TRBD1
CSVGRQGTNEKLFF
TGCAGCGTCGGTCGACAGGGAACTAATGAAAAACTGTTTTTT
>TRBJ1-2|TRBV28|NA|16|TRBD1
CASSLRGQGLFYGYTF
TGTGCCAGCAGTCTGAGGGGACAGGGGCTTTTCTATGGCTACACCTTC